This entry is about one T cell receptor beta chain. The antigen remains undetermined. The data were produced by immunoSEQ multiplex PCR, yet TCRdb's version contains in-frame clones alone and is incomplete. The sample consists of about 7,100 clones, about 79% of them appearing once. CDR3 length equals 14 residues. V was clipped by 4 bases and J by 5 bases, with 13 bases between them. Germline CDR1 and CDR2: MNHNS and SASEGT. This sample was taken from a study of PD-1 blockade in classical Hodgkin lymphoma. Study-wide points: Still unresolved is the cause of the repertoire differences, which may be disease activity or prior therapy. Reported baseline diversity: healthy donors highest, relapsed/refractory patients lowest.

Time point defined: newly diagnosed, previously untreated cHL patient sample. The authors compared against newly diagnosed, untreated classical Hodgkin lymphoma PBMCs. This chain joins TRBV6-1 and TRBJ2-3; perhaps TRBD1 as D (6 bases). The source material was peripheral blood mononuclear cells (PBMCs). The receptor comes from a human donor with classical Hodgkin lymphoma. The CDR3 reads CASSGELGGDTQYF. The CDR3 bases are TGTGCCAGCAGTGGAGAGTTAGGGGGAGATACGCAGTATTTT.